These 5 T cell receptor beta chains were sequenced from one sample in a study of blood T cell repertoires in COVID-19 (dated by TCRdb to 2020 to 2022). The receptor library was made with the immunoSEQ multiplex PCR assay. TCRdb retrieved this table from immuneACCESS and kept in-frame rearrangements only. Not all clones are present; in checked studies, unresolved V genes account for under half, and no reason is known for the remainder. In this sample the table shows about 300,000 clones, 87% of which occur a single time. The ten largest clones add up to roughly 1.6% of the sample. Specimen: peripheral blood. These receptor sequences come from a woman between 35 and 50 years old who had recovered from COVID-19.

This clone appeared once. CDR3 sequence reads: CASSLRSRETQYF. In nucleotides, the CDR3 is TGTGCCAGCAGCTTAAGGAGTCGAGAGACCCAGTACTTC. The genes are TRBV11-2 and TRBJ2-5; D is uncertain. From germline, CDR1 is SGHAT and CDR2 FQNNGV. Trimming cost V 2 bases and J 4 bases, with 8 bases left between them. The CDR3 loop spans 13 amino acids.

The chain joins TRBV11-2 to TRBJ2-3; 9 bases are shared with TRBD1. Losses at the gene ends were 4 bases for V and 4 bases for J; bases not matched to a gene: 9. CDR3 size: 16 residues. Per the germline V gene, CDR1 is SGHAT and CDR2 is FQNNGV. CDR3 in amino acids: CASSSLTGGLSDTQYF. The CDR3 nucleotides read TGTGCCAGCAGCTCTCTGACAGGGGGACTTTCAGATACGCAGTATTTT. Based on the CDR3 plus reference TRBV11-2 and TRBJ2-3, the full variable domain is EAGVAQSPRYKIIEKRQSVAFWCNPISGHATLYWYQQILGQGPKLLIQFQNNGVVDDSQLPKDRFSAERLKGVDSTLKIQPAKLEDSAVYLCASSSLTGGLSDTQYFGPGTRLTVL.

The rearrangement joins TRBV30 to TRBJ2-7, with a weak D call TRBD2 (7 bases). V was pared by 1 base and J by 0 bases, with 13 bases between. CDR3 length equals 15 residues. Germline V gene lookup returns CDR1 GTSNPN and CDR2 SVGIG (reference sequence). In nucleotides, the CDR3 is TGTGCCTGGAGTGGTCGTGGGGGGGCCTCCTACGAGCAGTACTTC. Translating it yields CAWSGRGGASYEQYF.

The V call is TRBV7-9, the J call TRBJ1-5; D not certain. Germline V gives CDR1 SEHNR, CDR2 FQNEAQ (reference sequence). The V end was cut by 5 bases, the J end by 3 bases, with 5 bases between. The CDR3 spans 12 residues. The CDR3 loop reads CASSLPNQPQHF. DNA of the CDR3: TGTGCCAGCAGCCTCCCCAATCAGCCCCAGCATTTT.

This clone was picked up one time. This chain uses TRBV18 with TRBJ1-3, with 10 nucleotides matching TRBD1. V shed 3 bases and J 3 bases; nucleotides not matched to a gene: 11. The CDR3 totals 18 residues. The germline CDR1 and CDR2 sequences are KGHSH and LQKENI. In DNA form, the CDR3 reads TGTGCCAGCTCACCCCTTACCCCAGGACAGGGGGTTGGAAACACCATATATTTT. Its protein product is CASSPLTPGQGVGNTIYF.